This T cell receptor beta chain was identified in a study of patients and donors after allogeneic stem cell transplantation. MiXCR was run by TCRdb on the RT-PCR reads, yielding one entry per CDR3 protein. Of over 350,000 distinct CDR3 sequences listed, around 16% are singletons. The CDR3 is 16 residues long. Germline V CDR1 and CDR2: SGHRS, YFSETQ. The V and J ends lost 3 bases and 4 bases, in that order; junction bases with no gene match: 8. The V gene is TRBV5-1, the J gene TRBJ1-3; 9 bases are shared with TRBD1. The receptor was derived from a human donor who was either an allogeneic HSCT recipient or a stem cell or donor lymphocyte infusion donor (not recorded which). It is not recorded whose cells these are; they may come from a transplant donor. Specimen: blood, either unsorted or a sorted T cell fraction (not recorded which). This chain's CDR3 is CASSYGQGSGGNTIYF. The CDR3, as DNA: TGCGCCAGCAGCTACGGACAGGGGTCGGGAGGAAACACCATATATTTT. Filled out from reference TRBV5-1 and TRBJ1-3, the complete variable domain reads KAGVTQTPRYLIKTRGQQVTLSCSPISGHRSVSWYQQTPGQGLQFLFEYFSETQRNKGNFPGRFSGRQFSNSRSEMNVSTLELGDSALYLCASSYGQGSGGNTIYFGEGSWLTVV.